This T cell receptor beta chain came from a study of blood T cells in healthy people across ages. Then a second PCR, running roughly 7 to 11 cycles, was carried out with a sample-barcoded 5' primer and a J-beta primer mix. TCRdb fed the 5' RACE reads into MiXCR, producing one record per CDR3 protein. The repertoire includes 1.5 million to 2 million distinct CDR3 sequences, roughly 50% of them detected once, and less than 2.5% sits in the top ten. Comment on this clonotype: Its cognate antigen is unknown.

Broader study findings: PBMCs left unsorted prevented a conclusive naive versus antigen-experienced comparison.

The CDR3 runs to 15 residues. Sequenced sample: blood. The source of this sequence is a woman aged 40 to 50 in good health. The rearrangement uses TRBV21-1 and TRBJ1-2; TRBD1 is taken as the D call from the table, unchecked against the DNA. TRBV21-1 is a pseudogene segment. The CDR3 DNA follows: TGTGCCAGCAGCAAGTCACTGGACAGGTTCTATGGCTACACCTTC. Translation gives CASSKSLDRFYGYTF.